Each of the 19 T cell receptor beta chains below was sequenced from the same sample in a study of regulatory T cells in long-lasting Graves disease. Specified time point: persistent/refractory GD, antithyroid drugs over 5 years with positive TRAb. The TCR library used RNA extracted from PBMCs. iRepertoire HTBI primers and Arm-PCR of CDR3 regions built TCR beta libraries. TCRdb fed the multiplex PCR reads into MiXCR, producing one record per CDR3 protein. This table holds around 400,000 distinct CDR3 sequences, roughly a quarter found once. Material: peripheral blood mononuclear cells (PBMCs), obtained when the disease was refractory, from a patient treated with antithyroid drugs. These receptors came from a female donor with Graves disease.

There are many counts of this clonotype. The V gene is TRBV20-1, the J gene TRBJ2-5; D is ambiguous. From germline, CDR1 is DFQATT and CDR2 SNEGSKA (reference sequence). There are 13 residues in the CDR3. The V and J ends lost 5 bases and 7 bases respectively, with 17 bases between them. This CDR3 is CSAGESSSGTQYF. The DNA of the CDR3 is TGCAGTGCTGGCGAGTCGTCGTCAGGGACCCAGTACTTC.

The chain joins TRBV20-1 to TRBJ1-2, with TRBD1 matching over 7 bases. The CDR3 runs 11 residues. The J segment lost 6 bases and the V segment lost 6 bases, leaving 4 bases of the junction unmatched. CDR1 is DFQATT, CDR2 SNEGSKA, per germline (reference sequence). The CDR3 spells CSARQGDGYTF. The CDR3 coding sequence is TGCAGTGCCCGACAGGGAGATGGCTACACCTTC.

This clonotype appeared many times. The chain recombines TRBV2 with TRBJ1-1; D possibly corresponds to TRBD1 (5 bases). The CDR3 runs 17 residues. The V gene's germline CDR1 is SNHLY and CDR2 FYNNEI. V lost 7 bases and J 0 bases, leaving 21 bases between the germline ends. The CDR3 loop is CASIGLVGVSMNTEAFF. In nucleotides, the CDR3 is TGTGCCAGCATTGGCCTGGTAGGGGTTTCCATGAACACTGAAGCTTTCTTT.

This clonotype was observed a few times. This chain connects TRBV19 to TRBJ1-2, with a possible D match to TRBD1 (5 bases). V was clipped by 10 bases and J by 4 bases, with 16 bases between them. The CDR3 contains 13 residues. Germline V CDR1 and CDR2: LNHDA, SQIVND (reference sequence). CDR3 nucleotides: TGTGCCACCCTCCCCGACAGAAGCTATGGCTACACCTTC. Translation: CATLPDRSYGYTF.

This clonotype was picked up a small number of times. The V and J genes are TRBV14 and TRBJ2-1; 9 bases agree with TRBD2. The CDR3 sequence is 20 residues long. Germline V CDR1 and CDR2: SGHDN, FVKESK. The V segment lost 0 bases and the J segment 9 bases; nucleotides outside the gene matches: 21. The CDR3 DNA sequence: TGTGCCAGCAGCCAAGACCTAAAAAGTCGTGTCGGCGGGAGGGCGTTTGAGCAGTTCTTC. Its translation: CASSQDLKSRVGGRAFEQFF.

This clonotype was recorded many times. The V gene is TRBV28, the J gene TRBJ1-2; no firm D call. This CDR3 spans 13 amino acids. From germline, CDR1 is MDHEN and CDR2 SYDVKM. V lost 4 bases, J lost 2 bases, and 8 bases lay in between. CDR3 amino acids: CASSSSLNYGYTF. The CDR3 DNA reads as TGTGCCAGCAGTTCCTCTCTAAACTATGGCTACACCTTC.

The rearrangement joins TRBV9 to TRBJ2-5, with 9 positions matching TRBD1. The V segment lost 4 bases and the J segment 3 bases; nucleotides outside the gene matches: 10. This CDR3 has 16 residues. Germline lookup yields CDR1 SGDLS and CDR2 YYNGEE. Written as DNA, the CDR3 is TGTGCCAGCAGCAGACCCCGGGACAGGGCTGAAGAGACCCAGTACTTC. Encoded protein: CASSRPRDRAEETQYF.

CDR3 DNA: TGTGCCAGCAGCAGCAGTAGGGGAGGTCAGCCCCAGCATTTT. It yields the protein CASSSSRGGQPQHF. The gene calls are TRBV5-6 and TRBJ1-5; D might be TRBD1 (5 bases). The CDR3 has 14 amino acids. Per germline, CDR1 SGHDT and CDR2 YYEEEE. Trimming removed 4 bases from V and 6 bases from J, with 14 bases in between.

The rearrangement joins TRBV3-1 to TRBJ2-7, with D unresolved. The V end was cut by 5 bases, the J end by 2 bases, with 10 bases between. The germline V gene has CDR1 LGHDT and CDR2 YNNKEL (reference sequence). The CDR3 has 13 residues. This CDR3 is CASSDPGTYEQYF. The CDR3 DNA reads as TGTGCCAGCAGCGACCCTGGGACCTACGAGCAGTACTTC.

This clonotype was seen a few times. One junction end disagrees with the germline gene, perhaps due to a read error. The J gene is TRBJ1-1, the V gene TRBV28; D is uncertain. The CDR3 totals 12 residues. Germline assignment: CDR1 MDHEN and CDR2 SYDVKM. The CDR3 coding sequence is TGTGCCATCCGGGGTATGAACACTGAAACTTTCTTT. Encoded protein: CAIRGMNTETFF.

This clonotype was seen many times. The chain carries TRBV24-1 and TRBJ1-2, with 7 positions matching TRBD1. Germline values: CDR1 KGHDR, CDR2 SFDVKD. This CDR3 has 14 amino acids. Losses at the gene ends were 4 bases for V and 6 bases for J; bases not matched to a gene: 7. CDR3 region: CATSEDRDFNGYTF. The CDR3 DNA is TGTGCCACCAGTGAAGACAGGGATTTCAATGGCTACACCTTC.

Regarding this clonotype: Mismatch with germline at one junction end may stem from a read error. The rearrangement joins TRBV7-2 to TRBJ2-5; 10 bases align to TRBD2. Germline CDR1 SGHTA, CDR2 FQGNSA. This CDR3 has 12 amino acids. The CDR3, as DNA: TGTGCCAGCAGCGTTCGGACTAGCGGTCCCTTCTTC. This codes for CASSVRTSGPFF.

In its sample, this clonotype was seen a few times. This sequence joins TRBV7-2 and TRBJ2-7; 7 nucleotides line up with TRBD2. Germline CDR1 SGHTA, CDR2 FQGNSA. This CDR3 contains 13 residues. The junction had 4 bases not matched to a gene; V was cut back by 1 base and J by 7 bases. As DNA, the CDR3 is TGTGCCAGCAGCTTAGGCGGGAGCCGGGAGCAGTACTTC. This codes for CASSLGGSREQYF.

As regards this clonotype: The junction departs from germline at one end; a sequencing error may be responsible. The chain recombines TRBV10-3 with TRBJ1-2; a weak D match, TRBD1 (6 bases). There are 13 residues in the CDR3. CDR1 is ENHRY and CDR2 is SYGVKD in the germline V gene. CDR3 loop: CAIWSGEVDGCTF. In DNA form, the CDR3 reads TGTGCCATCTGGTCAGGGGAGGTAGATGGCTGCACCTTC.

This clonotype was recorded at least ten times. This chain links TRBV7-9 with TRBJ2-5, with D unresolved. V lost 6 bases, J lost 2 bases, and 16 bases lay in between. CDR3 length: 15 residues. Germline V CDR1 and CDR2: SEHNR, FQNEAQ (reference sequence). The DNA for the CDR3 is TGTGCCAGCAGTACTTTTCGGGTCAGTCAAGAGACCCAGTACTTC. This gives the protein CASSTFRVSQETQYF.

This clonotype has a count of ten or more. CDR3 sequence reads: CASSLGTVSNQPQHF. The DNA of the CDR3 is TGTGCCAGCAGTTTAGGGACGGTTAGCAATCAGCCCCAGCATTTT. The chain is built from TRBV27 and TRBJ1-5; tentative D call: TRBD1 (5 bases). V was shortened by 2 bases and J by 0 bases, with 8 bases between the two germline ends. CDR1 is MNHEY, CDR2 SMNVEV, per germline (reference sequence). The CDR3 totals 15 residues.

The sample holds many counts of this clonotype. This chain uses TRBV20-1 with TRBJ2-5, with D possibly being TRBD2 (5 bases). Germline values: CDR1 DFQATT, CDR2 SNEGSKA (reference sequence). Trimming took 1 base from V and 5 from J, leaving 8 bases between them. CDR3 length equals 12 residues. This CDR3 is CSARGSGETQYF. In DNA, the CDR3 is TGCAGTGCTAGAGGCAGCGGTGAGACCCAGTACTTC.

This clonotype was detected many times. The V call is TRBV11-2, the J call TRBJ1-2, with D possibly being TRBD1 (5 bases). V lost 5 bases to trimming and J lost 4 bases, with 20 bases between them. In germline, CDR1 is SGHAT, CDR2 FQNNGV. The CDR3 runs 16 residues. The CDR3 reads CASSAVRGGGGYGYTF. The CDR3 DNA reads TGTGCCAGCAGCGCAGTCAGAGGCGGGGGGGGCTATGGCTACACCTTC.

This clonotype has just one count. The chain carries TRBV4-3 and TRBJ1-2; TRBD1 is a possible D gene (6 bases). CDR1 LGHNA and CDR2 YSLEER come from the germline V gene. V lost 3 bases and J 4 bases, leaving 12 bases between the germline ends. The CDR3 is 14 amino acids. The DNA for the CDR3 is TGCGCCAGCAGCCAGATACAGGGATCCTATGGCTACACCTTC. It specifies CASSQIQGSYGYTF.